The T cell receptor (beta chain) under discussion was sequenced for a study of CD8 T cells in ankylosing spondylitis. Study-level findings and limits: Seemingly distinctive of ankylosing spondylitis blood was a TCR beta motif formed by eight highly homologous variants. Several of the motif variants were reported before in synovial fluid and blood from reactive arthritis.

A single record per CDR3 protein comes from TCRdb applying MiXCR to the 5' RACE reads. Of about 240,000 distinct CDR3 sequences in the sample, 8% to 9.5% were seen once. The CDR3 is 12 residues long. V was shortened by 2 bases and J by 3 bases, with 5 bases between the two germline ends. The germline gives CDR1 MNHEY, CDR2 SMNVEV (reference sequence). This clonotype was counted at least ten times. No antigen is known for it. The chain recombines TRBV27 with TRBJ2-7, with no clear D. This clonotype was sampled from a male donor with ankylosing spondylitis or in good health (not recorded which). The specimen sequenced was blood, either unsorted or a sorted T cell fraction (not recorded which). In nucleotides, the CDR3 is TGTGCCAGCAGTTTAAAGGGCTACGAGCAGTACTTC. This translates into CASSLKGYEQYF.